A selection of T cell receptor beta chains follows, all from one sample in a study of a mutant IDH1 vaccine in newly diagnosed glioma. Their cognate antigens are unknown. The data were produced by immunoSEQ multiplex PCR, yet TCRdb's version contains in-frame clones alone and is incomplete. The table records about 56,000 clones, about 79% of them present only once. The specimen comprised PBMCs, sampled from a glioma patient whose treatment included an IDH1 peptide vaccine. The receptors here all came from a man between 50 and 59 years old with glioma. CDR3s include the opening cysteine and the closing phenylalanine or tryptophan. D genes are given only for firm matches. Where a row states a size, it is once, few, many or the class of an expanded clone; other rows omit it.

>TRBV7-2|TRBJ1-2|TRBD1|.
TGTGCCAGCAGCTTAGCGGGGAGACAGGGCAACTATGGCTACACCTTC
CASSLAGRQGNYGYTF
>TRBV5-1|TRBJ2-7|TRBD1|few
TGCGCCAGCAGCTGGACAGGCACCTACGAGCAGTACTTC
CASSWTGTYEQYF
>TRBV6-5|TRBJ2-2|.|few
TGTGCCAGCAGTTACTCGCACGGCACCGGGGAGCTGTTTTTT
CASSYSHGTGELFF
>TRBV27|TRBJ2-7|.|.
TGTGCCAGCAGTTTAGGACAGATGGACATCTACGAGCAGTACTTC
CASSLGQMDIYEQYF
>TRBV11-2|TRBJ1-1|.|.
TGTGCCAGCAGCTTAGGGGTCAGGGAGGATCCGGACACTGAAGCTTTCTTT
CASSLGVREDPDTEAFF
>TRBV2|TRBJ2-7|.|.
TGTGCCAGCAGTGAGGTTAGCAGGGCCTACGAGCAGTACTTC
CASSEVSRAYEQYF
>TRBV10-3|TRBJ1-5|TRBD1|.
TGTGCCACCCAAACCGGGACAGGGGTAAGCAATCAGCCCCAGCATTTT
CATQTGTGVSNQPQHF
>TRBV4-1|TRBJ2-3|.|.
TGCGCCAGCAGCCAAGATCGAGGGGTCACCACAGATACGCAGTATTTT
CASSQDRGVTTDTQYF
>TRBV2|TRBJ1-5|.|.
TGTGCCAGTTCTTTCATTGGCAATCAGCCCCAGCATTTT
CASSFIGNQPQHF
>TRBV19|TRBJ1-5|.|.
TGTGCCAGTAGAGGCCCCGGTTGGCAGGTAGAGCCCCAGCATTTT
CASRGPGWQVEPQHF
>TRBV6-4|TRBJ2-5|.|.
TGTGCCAGCAGTGTCAGGGAAGAGACCCAGTACTTC
CASSVREETQYF
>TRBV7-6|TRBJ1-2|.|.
TGTGCCAGCAGCTTAGGGGCGGGGGTTGACTATGGCTACACCTTC
CASSLGAGVDYGYTF
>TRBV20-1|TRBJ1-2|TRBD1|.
TGCAGTGCTAGAGGGACAGGGGACAATAACTTC
CSARGTGDNNF
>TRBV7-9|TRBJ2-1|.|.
TGTGCCAGCAGCTTAGAGGGGAGCTCCTACAATGAGCAGTTCTTC
CASSLEGSSYNEQFF
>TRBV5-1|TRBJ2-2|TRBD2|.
TGCGCCAGCACCAAACTAGCGGGGGGGCCCGGGGAGCTGTTTTTT
CASTKLAGGPGELFF
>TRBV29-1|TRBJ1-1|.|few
TGCAGCGTTGAACGGCTGAACACTGAAGCTTTCTTT
CSVERLNTEAFF
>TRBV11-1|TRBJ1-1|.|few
TGTGCCAGCAGCACCCAGGGAGGGACTGAAGCTTTCTTT
CASSTQGGTEAFF